This T cell receptor (beta chain) was sequenced for a study of cytomegalovirus exposure and HLA in healthy donors. Study conclusions and caveats: The classifier reportedly diagnosed cytomegalovirus status with high specificity and sensitivity.

Germline V gene sequence: CDR1 MNHEY, CDR2 SMNVEV (reference sequence). The CDR3 loop spans 19 amino acids. The junction had 19 bases not matched to a gene; V was cut back by 8 bases and J by 1 base. Sequenced by immunoSEQ multiplex PCR; TCRdb stores in-frame clones only, minus some. The sample shows about 160,000 clones, nearly 90% of them seen only once. As concerns this clone: Its antigen remains unknown.

Sequenced: PBMCs. The chain combines TRBV27 with TRBJ1-3, with 8 bases fitting TRBD1. This TCR was recovered from a man aged 18 to 30 in good health and CMV-seropositive. CDR3 nucleotide sequence: TGTGCCAGCCGACCATTGGATCCGCGCAGGGGGCGTTCTGGAAACACCATATATTTT. Translation: CASRPLDPRRGRSGNTIYF.